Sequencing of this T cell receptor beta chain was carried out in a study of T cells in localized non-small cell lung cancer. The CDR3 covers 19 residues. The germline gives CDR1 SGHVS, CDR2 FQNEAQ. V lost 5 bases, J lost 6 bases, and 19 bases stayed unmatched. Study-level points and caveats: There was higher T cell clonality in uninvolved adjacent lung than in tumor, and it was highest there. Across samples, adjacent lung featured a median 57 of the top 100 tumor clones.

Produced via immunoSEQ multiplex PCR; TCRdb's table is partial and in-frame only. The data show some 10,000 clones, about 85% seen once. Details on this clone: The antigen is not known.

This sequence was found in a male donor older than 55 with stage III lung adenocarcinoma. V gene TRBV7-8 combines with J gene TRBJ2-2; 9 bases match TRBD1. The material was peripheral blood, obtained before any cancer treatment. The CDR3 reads CASSARPGTGWGSSGELFF. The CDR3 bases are TGTGCCAGCAGCGCTAGGCCGGGGACAGGGTGGGGCAGCTCCGGGGAGCTGTTTTTT.